The 10 T cell receptor beta chains below all came from one sample that was sequenced in a study of T cell responses to AZD1222 COVID-19 vaccine. Produced via immunoSEQ multiplex PCR; TCRdb's table is partial and in-frame only. Of roughly 120,000 clones listed, approximately 90% are singletons. The specimen was peripheral blood, collected 28 days after the second AZD1222 dose. The receptor set was obtained from an adult who received the AZD1222 COVID-19 vaccine.

The chain uses TRBV5-1 and TRBJ2-6, with 8 positions matching TRBD1. The junction had 5 bases not matched to a gene; V was cut back by 3 bases and J by 3 bases. CDR3 size: 16 residues. Germline V gives CDR1 SGHRS, CDR2 YFSETQ. DNA of the CDR3: TGCGCCAGCAGCTCAGGACAGGGAGGTGGGGCCAACGTCCTGACTTTC. This encodes CASSSGQGGGANVLTF.

The V and J genes are TRBV5-1 and TRBJ2-7; 7 positions match TRBD1. Per germline, CDR1 SGHRS and CDR2 YFSETQ. This CDR3 contains 15 residues. The V segment lost 4 bases and the J segment 4 bases; nucleotides outside the gene matches: 11. The CDR3 region is CASSTGQDGQYEQYF. The CDR3 nucleotides read TGCGCCAGCAGCACCGGACAGGACGGTCAGTACGAGCAGTACTTC.

This chain links TRBV2 with TRBJ1-1; D perhaps matches TRBD1 (6 bases). CDR1 and CDR2 (germline): SNHLY, FYNNEI. The germline V and J ends were trimmed by 7 bases and 2 bases, with 11 bases remaining between them. CDR3 length: 13 residues. Here the CDR3 reads CASTVQGNTEAFF. The CDR3 DNA follows: TGTGCCAGCACGGTACAGGGTAACACTGAAGCTTTCTTT. Full variable domain (missing parts from reference TRBV2 and TRBJ1-1): EPEVTQTPSHQVTQMGQEVILRCVPISNHLYFYWYRQILGQKVEFLVSFYNNEISEKSEIFDDQFSVERPDGSNFTLKIRSTKLEDSAMYFCASTVQGNTEAFFGQGTRLTVV.

The J gene is TRBJ2-2, the V gene TRBV7-9; 7 bases agree with TRBD1. Per the germline V gene, CDR1 is SEHNR and CDR2 is FQNEAQ (reference sequence). CDR3 length: 16 amino acids. J gave up 1 base and V 5 bases, and 7 bases lay outside the gene matches. The CDR3: CASSPPGTVNTGELFF. For the CDR3, the DNA is TGTGCCAGCAGCCCTCCCGGGACAGTGAACACCGGGGAGCTGTTTTTT.

Points on this clone: Germline is not matched at one junction end, which may reflect a read error. This chain joins TRBV12-5 and TRBJ2-1, with 11 bases that match TRBD2. The CDR3 spans 15 residues. Germline V gives CDR1 LGHNT, CDR2 FRNRAP. DNA for the CDR3: TGTGCTAGTGGGTTGGGACTAGCGGTTTACAATGAGCAGTTCTTC. Translating gives CASGLGLAVYNEQFF.

The genes are TRBV12-3 or TRBV12-4 and TRBJ2-1; D gene uncertain. This CDR3 contains 13 residues. Trimming left V 6 bases short and J 3 bases short, with 9 bases between. CDR3 in DNA: TGTGCCAGCAGCCCGGATTACTACAATGAGCAGTTCTTC. Its protein is CASSPDYYNEQFF.

The V and J genes are TRBV19 and TRBJ2-7, with D perhaps being TRBD1 or TRBD2 (6 bases each). This CDR3 is 18 amino acids long. The V end lost 5 bases, the J end lost 1 base, and 24 bases lay between the germline ends. Germline lookup yields CDR1 LNHDA and CDR2 SQIVND (reference sequence). The DNA for the CDR3 is TGTGCCAGTAGTCTAAAGGGGGGCAGACAGCAGTATTCCTACGAGCAGTACTTC. It codes for CASSLKGGRQQYSYEQYF.

The V gene is TRBV7-9, the J gene TRBJ1-2; 8 nucleotides align to TRBD1. The CDR3 has 15 residues. V shed 1 base and J 2 bases; nucleotides not matched to a gene: 3. The germline CDR1 and CDR2 sequences are SEHNR and FQNEAQ (reference sequence). CDR3 DNA: TGTGCCAGCAGCTTAGACAGGGGGACAAACTATGGCTACACCTTC. Translated: CASSLDRGTNYGYTF. Full variable domain (rest looked up from reference TRBV7-9 and TRBJ1-2): DTGVSQNPRHKITKRGQNVTFRCDPISEHNRLYWYRQTLGQGPEFLTYFQNEAQLEKSRLLSDRFSAERPKGSFSTLEIQRTEQGDSAMYLCASSLDRGTNYGYTFGSGTRLTVV.

This rearrangement joins TRBV29-1 to TRBJ2-6; tentative D call: TRBD1 (5 bases). The CDR3 sequence is 14 residues long. The V end lost 7 bases, the J end lost 1 base, and 11 bases lay between the germline ends. The germline gives CDR1 SQVTM, CDR2 ANQGSEA. The CDR3 region has the DNA TGCAGCGCTACGCCAGGGTCTGGGGCCAACGTCCTGACTTTC. This codes for CSATPGSGANVLTF.

The chain uses TRBV27 and TRBJ1-5, with a tentative D call TRBD1 (5 bases). In germline, CDR1 is MNHEY, CDR2 SMNVEV (reference sequence). This CDR3 is 16 amino acids long. Deletions cut 6 bases from V and 3 bases from J, with 18 bases between. CDR3 loop: CASRARQGTFNQPQHF. The CDR3 DNA is TGTGCCAGCAGGGCGAGGCAGGGTACTTTCAATCAGCCCCAGCATTTT.